Listed here are 13 T cell receptor beta chains from one sample, sequenced in a study of blood T cell repertoires in COVID-19. Some clones are missing from TCRdb's copy, which holds only in-frame ones; the method was immunoSEQ multiplex PCR. Found here are 80,000 to 90,000 clones, over 75% of them singletons; the top ten hold 3% to 3.5%. Source material: peripheral blood. These TCRs come from a woman of 80 years or more with COVID-19, enrolled during active disease.

This clone was seen a handful of times. This chain links TRBV10-3 with TRBJ2-1; 8 bases match TRBD1. The V segment lost 5 bases and the J segment 3 bases; nucleotides outside the gene matches: 9. There are 16 residues in the CDR3. CDR1 is ENHRY and CDR2 is SYGVKD in the germline V gene. CDR3 sequence: CAISPTGTGVYNEQFF. Written as DNA, the CDR3 is TGTGCCATCAGTCCAACCGGGACAGGAGTCTACAATGAGCAGTTCTTC.

This clone was found once. The chain recombines TRBV28 with TRBJ2-1; D perhaps matches TRBD2 (5 bases). With 5 bases removed from V and 5 bases from J, the gap between germline ends came to 16 bases. The CDR3 consists of 15 residues. From germline, CDR1 is MDHEN and CDR2 SYDVKM. The CDR3 sequence: CASSPQRGYNNEQFF. In DNA form, the CDR3 reads TGTGCCAGCAGTCCCCAGAGAGGGTACAACAATGAGCAGTTCTTC.

This chain links TRBV21-1 with TRBJ2-7; the table's TRBD2 call for D was not verified on the DNA. TRBV21-1 is labeled a pseudogene. This CDR3 spans 14 amino acids. CDR3 region: CASSKAGDGYEQYF. CDR3 nucleotides: TGTGCCAGCAGCAAGGCCGGGGATGGGTACGAGCAGTACTTC.

V is TRBV30 and J is TRBJ1-5; D is perhaps TRBD1 (5 bases). V shed 1 base and J shed 0 bases, with 7 bases lying between them. This CDR3 is 14 amino acids long. Germline V CDR1 and CDR2: GTSNPN, SVGIG (reference sequence). The CDR3 DNA reads as TGTGCCTGGAGTGAGGGACTTAGCAATCAGCCCCAGCATTTT. Translating it yields CAWSEGLSNQPQHF.

CDR3 residues: CASSRGGTTQETQYF. The CDR3 DNA sequence: TGTGCCAGCAGCCGCGGGGGGACCACCCAAGAGACCCAGTACTTC. This chain connects TRBV9 to TRBJ2-5; 8 bases match TRBD2. The CDR3 has 15 residues. J lost 1 base, V lost 4 bases, and 6 bases had no gene match. Germline V lookup: CDR1 SGDLS, CDR2 YYNGEE.

The chain joins TRBV6-1 to TRBJ2-4; D gene uncertain. The CDR3 loop spans 13 amino acids. The V and J ends lost 3 bases and 8 bases respectively, with 11 bases between them. CDR1 and CDR2 from the germline V gene are MNHNS and SASEGT. The CDR3 coding sequence is TGTGCCAGCAGTGACGCGTCCGCGGACATTCAGTACTTC. It specifies CASSDASADIQYF.

The chain uses TRBV10-3 and TRBJ2-7; no reliable D call. The V gene's germline CDR1 is ENHRY and CDR2 SYGVKD. V lost 10 bases, J lost 0 bases, and 13 bases lay in between. CDR3 length: 13 residues. This CDR3 reads CATRTEDSYEQYF. The CDR3 DNA follows: TGTGCCACCAGGACCGAGGACTCCTACGAGCAGTACTTC.

The V and J genes are TRBV3-1 (or the pseudogene TRBV3-2) and TRBJ2-7; possible D gene TRBD2, 5 bases. Germline V gene data show CDR1 as LGHDT and CDR2 as YNNKEL (reference sequence). V lost 1 base to trimming and J lost 4 bases, with 11 bases between them. CDR3 length equals 14 residues. The CDR3 nucleotides are TGTGCCAGCAGCCAAGGAGGGAGAGGGTACGAGCAGTACTTC. Protein sequence: CASSQGGRGYEQYF.

This clone turned up a few times. This chain connects TRBV3-1 (or the pseudogene TRBV3-2) to TRBJ2-3, with D perhaps TRBD2 (5 bases). The germline gives CDR1 LGHDT, CDR2 YNNKEL (reference sequence). This CDR3 spans 14 amino acids. Trimming took off 3 bases at V and 6 bases at J, with 13 bases between the two ends. The CDR3 nucleotides read TGTGCCAGCAGCCACCGGGGAACTCGGGATACGCAGTATTTT. This gives the protein CASSHRGTRDTQYF.

J is TRBJ1-6 and V is TRBV2; 7 nucleotides agree with TRBD1. With V trimmed by 4 bases and J by 8 bases, 2 bases remained unmatched. Germline CDR1 is SNHLY and CDR2 is FYNNEI. This CDR3 contains 13 residues. CDR3 nucleotide sequence: TGTGCCAGCAGTGGTCAGGGGGATTCACCCCTCCACTTT. Translated: CASSGQGDSPLHF.

Remarks on this clone: This CDR3 is also generated by other DNA sequences in the sample. The rearrangement links TRBV6-2 or TRBV6-3 to TRBJ2-7; 7 bases are a match to TRBD2. Germline V lookup: CDR1 MNHEY, CDR2 SVGEGT. The trim removed 4 bases at V and 4 bases at J, leaving 4 bases unmatched. This CDR3 region has 13 residues. Here the CDR3 DNA reads TGTGCCAGCAGTTCCACCGGGGGGTACGAGCAGTACTTC. The encoded protein is CASSSTGGYEQYF.

This clone was observed a handful of times. Other DNA sequences in the same sample also yield this CDR3. The V and J genes are TRBV28 and TRBJ2-7; 7 positions agree with TRBD1. Germline loops: CDR1 MDHEN, CDR2 SYDVKM. The V and J ends lost 6 bases and 0 bases, in that order; junction bases with no gene match: 2. The CDR3 covers 13 residues. CDR3 in amino acids: CASSRDSSYEQYF. The CDR3 nucleotides read TGTGCCAGCAGCCGGGACAGCTCCTACGAGCAGTACTTC. The variable domain in full, completed from reference TRBV28 and TRBJ2-7, reads DVKVTQSSRYLVKRTGEKVFLECVQDMDHENMFWYRQDPGLGLRLIYFSYDVKMKEKGDIPEGYSVSREKKERFSLILESASTNQTSMYLCASSRDSSYEQYFGPGTRLTVT.

The gene calls are TRBV11-1 and TRBJ2-5; D is uncertain. Trimming removed 2 bases from V and 4 bases from J, with 8 bases in between. The CDR3 consists of 13 residues. CDR1 is SGHAT and CDR2 is FQDESV in the germline V gene (reference sequence). The CDR3 is CASSLHYRETQYF. CDR3 nucleotides: TGTGCCAGCAGCTTACACTACCGAGAGACCCAGTACTTC.